The 18 T cell receptor beta chains listed next were all sequenced from one sample in a study of T-cell memory formation after mild COVID-19. TCRdb used MiXCR to reprocess the 5' RACE reads, holding one entry per CDR3 protein. The table includes about 110,000 distinct CDR3 sequences, around 12% detected once. Specimen: PBMCs or a T cell subset sorted from them (not recorded which). The receptors were sampled from an adult woman who had mild COVID-19 (a few samples of this study predate the infection). Cell type and time point are not known.

The chain is built from TRBV29-1 and TRBJ2-7; D remains unclear. Trimming removed 6 bases at V and 3 bases at J, with 9 bases between. The CDR3 runs 11 residues. From germline, CDR1 is SQVTM and CDR2 ANQGSEA. The CDR3 DNA is TGCAGCGTCGTTTGGGACTACGAGCAGTACTTC. It specifies CSVVWDYEQYF.

The chain employs TRBV28 and TRBJ1-1; maybe TRBD1 (6 bases). V was trimmed by 6 bases and J by 1 base, leaving 9 bases between them. Germline CDR1 MDHEN, CDR2 SYDVKM. CDR3 length: 13 residues. The CDR3 DNA is TGTGCCAGCAGACCAGGGGAGAACACTGAAGCTTTCTTT. The encoded protein is CASRPGENTEAFF.

The chain uses TRBV7-9 and TRBJ1-1; 7 positions match TRBD1. V lost 6 bases to trimming and J lost 0 bases; unmatched junction nucleotides: 7. Germline V gene data show CDR1 as SEHNR and CDR2 as FQNEAQ (reference sequence). This CDR3 contains 15 residues. The CDR3 DNA reads as TGTGCCAGCAGGCCAGGGGGGGTAGTGAACACTGAAGCTTTCTTT. Amino acids: CASRPGGVVNTEAFF.

This chain joins TRBV24-1 and TRBJ2-1; 10 nucleotides align to TRBD2. The CDR3 has 15 residues. The trim removed 9 bases at V and 7 bases at J, leaving 11 bases unmatched. Germline CDR1 reads KGHDR; CDR2 reads SFDVKD. CDR3 residues: CATSPGTSVVNEQFF. For the CDR3, the DNA is TGTGCCACCTCCCCCGGGACTAGCGTGGTAAATGAGCAGTTCTTC.

The chain carries TRBV3-1 and TRBJ2-1; D remains ambiguous. The germline V and J ends were trimmed by 1 base and 8 bases, with 15 bases remaining between them. The CDR3 has 15 amino acids. Germline values: CDR1 LGHDT, CDR2 YNNKEL (reference sequence). The CDR3 protein is CASSQGWGSGDEQFF. CDR3 coding DNA: TGTGCCAGCAGCCAAGGGTGGGGTTCCGGCGATGAGCAGTTCTTC.

The V gene is TRBV7-6, the J gene TRBJ2-1; TRBD1 matches 9 bases. V lost 4 bases and J lost 6; bases outside the gene matches: 1. Germline CDR1 reads SGHVS; CDR2 reads FNYEAQ. CDR3 length: 13 amino acids. The CDR3 spells CASSWGQGNEQFF. CDR3 nucleotides: TGTGCCAGCAGCTGGGGACAGGGCAATGAGCAGTTCTTC.

Only a few counts were recorded for this clonotype. This rearrangement joins TRBV4-2 to TRBJ1-1, with D hard to call. Trimming left V 0 bases short and J 0 bases short, with 11 bases between. The CDR3 runs 16 residues. Germline CDR1 is LGHNA and CDR2 is YNFKEQ. CDR3 coding DNA: TGTGCCAGCAGCCAAGATGCCACCGCGGTGAACACTGAAGCTTTCTTT. Translated, it gives CASSQDATAVNTEAFF.

This sequence joins TRBV20-1 and TRBJ2-1; the D is unclear. V lost 1 base and J lost 2, with 12 bases in between. The CDR3 covers 15 residues. Germline values: CDR1 DFQATT, CDR2 SNEGSKA (reference sequence). CDR3 sequence (DNA): TGCAGTGCTAGAGGGTATGAGGACGCCTACAATGAGCAGTTCTTC. The encoded protein is CSARGYEDAYNEQFF.

This clonotype came up a few times. This chain links TRBV5-1 with TRBJ2-2; no clear D gene. The CDR3 covers 14 residues. Trimming cost V 0 bases and J 5 bases, with 8 bases left between them. Per the germline V gene, CDR1 is SGHRS and CDR2 is YFSETQ. CDR3 nucleotides: TGCGCCAGCAGCTTGGTTGGAGAAACCGGGGAGCTGTTTTTT. Encoded protein: CASSLVGETGELFF.

This clonotype was counted between two and nine times. CDR3 DNA: TGTGCCATCAGTCCAACAGGGGCGACTGAAGCTTTCTTT. It encodes CAISPTGATEAFF. The J gene is TRBJ1-1, the V gene TRBV10-3, with 7 bases matching TRBD1. Germline lookup yields CDR1 ENHRY and CDR2 SYGVKD. With V trimmed by 5 bases and J by 5 bases, 5 bases remained unmatched. This CDR3 comprises 13 residues.

The chain recombines TRBV29-1 with TRBJ2-7; D possibly corresponds to TRBD1 (8 bases). Trimming removed 3 bases from V and 0 bases from J, with 15 bases in between. The CDR3 contains 15 residues. Per germline, CDR1 SQVTM and CDR2 ANQGSEA. In nucleotides, the CDR3 is TGCAGCGTTGAGGGGGGGACAGGCGACTCCTACGAGCAGTACTTC. Its protein is CSVEGGTGDSYEQYF.

The chain recombines TRBV4-3 with TRBJ2-7; 9 bases are a match to TRBD2. The V gene's germline CDR1 is LGHNA and CDR2 YSLEER. Unmatched junction bases numbered 3, after V lost 0 bases and J lost 3 bases. The CDR3 totals 15 residues. This chain's CDR3 is CASSQDPSGIYEQYF. The DNA for the CDR3 is TGCGCCAGCAGCCAAGATCCTAGCGGGATCTACGAGCAGTACTTC.

This clonotype was counted between two and nine times. This chain connects TRBV27 to TRBJ1-2; no definite D call. In germline, CDR1 is MNHEY, CDR2 SMNVEV (reference sequence). V dropped 3 bases and J dropped 2 bases, with 7 bases sitting between them. The CDR3 has 13 residues. This chain's CDR3 is CASSFSENYGYTF. CDR3 DNA: TGTGCCAGCAGTTTTTCAGAGAACTATGGCTACACCTTC.

The J gene is TRBJ2-7, the V gene TRBV15; D unclear. Germline assignment: CDR1 LNHNV and CDR2 YYDKDF (reference sequence). The CDR3 is 15 residues long. V lost 8 bases, J lost 3 bases, and 20 bases lay in between. CDR3 protein: CATSEERRSSYEQYF. In nucleotides, the CDR3 is TGTGCCACCTCAGAGGAAAGACGCTCGAGCTACGAGCAGTACTTC.

This clonotype has a handful of counts. The chain couples TRBV30 to TRBJ2-7; the match to TRBD1 covers 10 bases. This CDR3 has 14 amino acids. Germline CDR1 and CDR2: GTSNPN and SVGIG (reference sequence). After removal of 2 bases from V and 1 base from J, the junction contained 2 bases not matched to a gene. CDR3 in DNA: TGTGCCTGGAGTTGGGGACAGGGGTCCTACGAGCAGTACTTC. This sequence encodes CAWSWGQGSYEQYF.

This clonotype turned up a few times. The V and J genes are TRBV7-9 and TRBJ2-7, with D hard to call. Germline CDR1 SEHNR, CDR2 FQNEAQ (reference sequence). V was shortened by 5 bases and J by 4 bases, with 9 bases between the two germline ends. The CDR3 sequence is 12 residues long. As DNA, the CDR3 is TGTGCCAGCAGCGCCCCGGGTTACGAGCAGTACTTC. Translating gives CASSAPGYEQYF.

The chain links TRBV5-1 to TRBJ2-1, with 7 nucleotides matching TRBD2. There are 16 residues in the CDR3. Germline CDR1 SGHRS, CDR2 YFSETQ. J was trimmed by 8 bases and V by 0 bases; bases with no gene match: 11. Here the CDR3 reads CASSLVSGSPPDEQFF. The CDR3 DNA reads TGCGCCAGCAGCTTGGTTAGCGGGTCACCCCCCGATGAGCAGTTCTTC.

This clonotype is a singleton in its sample. The chain uses TRBV6-5 and TRBJ1-1, with D hard to call. V lost 2 bases and J lost 6, with 10 bases in between. This CDR3 contains 13 residues. From germline, CDR1 is MNHEY and CDR2 SVGAGI. In DNA form, the CDR3 reads TGTGCCAGCAGTTACCACCGTGGGCCTGAAGCTTTCTTT. The encoded protein is CASSYHRGPEAFF.